These 6 T cell receptor beta chains originate from one sample sequenced in a study of cytomegalovirus exposure and HLA in healthy donors. The PCR had 60 Vbeta and 13 Jbeta primers. Produced via immunoSEQ multiplex PCR; TCRdb's table is partial and in-frame only. Seen here are 150,000 to 200,000 clones, 70% to 90% observed once, and the top ten hold under 2%. Sequencing used PBMCs. The source is a young woman in good health and CMV-seronegative.

In DNA, the CDR3 is TGTGCCAGCTCAAACCAAGGTTCAGGAGGGTCCAGCGAGCAGTACTTC. Amino acid sequence: CASSNQGSGGSSEQYF. The chain carries TRBV18 and TRBJ2-7, with D tentatively TRBD2 (6 bases). Per germline, CDR1 KGHSH and CDR2 LQKENI. V gave up 5 bases and J gave up 6 bases, with 23 bases separating them. The CDR3 runs 16 residues.

V is TRBV5-1 and J is TRBJ1-6; 10 nucleotides align to TRBD1. CDR1 SGHRS and CDR2 YFSETQ come from the germline V gene. The CDR3 extends over 16 amino acids. With 3 bases clipped from V and 8 bases from J, the junction kept 8 bases outside the gene matches. The CDR3 region has the DNA TGCGCCAGCAGCTCCGGGACAGGGGTTGGAGATTCACCCCTCCACTTT. Protein: CASSSGTGVGDSPLHF.

This clone has a single count. Germline and junction disagree at one end, which may indicate a read error. The V gene is TRBV7-9, the J gene TRBJ2-7; D unclear. CDR1 SEHNR and CDR2 FQNEAQ come from the germline V gene (reference sequence). The CDR3 runs to 12 residues. CDR3 in amino acids: CSSSPMEYEQYF. DNA for the CDR3: TGTTCCAGCAGCCCAATGGAGTACGAGCAGTACTTC.

The rearrangement links TRBV19 to TRBJ1-1; D unresolved. Germline CDR1 LNHDA, CDR2 SQIVND (reference sequence). Trimming pared 6 bases from V and 6 bases from J, leaving 20 bases between. This CDR3 spans 15 amino acids. DNA for the CDR3: TGTGCCAGTAGCCGGGGTTCCTCCGGCCTCGCTGAAGCTTTCTTT. It codes for CASSRGSSGLAEAFF.

The chain couples TRBV5-6 to TRBJ2-3; D is perhaps TRBD2 (6 bases). The CDR3 has 15 amino acids. The germline V and J ends were trimmed by 4 bases and 2 bases, with 14 bases remaining between them. Germline V lookup: CDR1 SGHDT, CDR2 YYEEEE. CDR3 nucleotide sequence: TGTGCCAGCAGCCGTCTAGCGAGGGACACAGATACGCAGTATTTT. As protein: CASSRLARDTDTQYF.

The chain is built from TRBV5-6 and TRBJ2-7; D not certain. V lost 0 bases to trimming and J lost 0 bases, with 10 bases between them. Per germline, CDR1 SGHDT and CDR2 YYEEEE. CDR3 length: 15 residues. In DNA, the CDR3 is TGTGCCAGCAGCTTGGAAGGCGGTGGCTCCTACGAGCAGTACTTC. Residues: CASSLEGGGSYEQYF.